Below, 28 T cell receptor beta chains from the same sample are listed, as sequenced in a study of control samples from healthy donors and cancer patients. Profiling relied on immunoSEQ multiplex PCR, and the TCRdb table lists in-frame clones only, not all of them. The sample carries 150,000 or so clones, about 94% recorded once. Sequences were obtained from blood. These receptors all stem from a woman aged 35 to 49 in good health.

V usage is TRBV19 and J usage is TRBJ2-7; D unresolved. V shed 3 bases and J shed 0 bases, with 12 bases lying between them. This CDR3 region has 15 residues. CDR1 and CDR2 from the germline V gene are LNHDA and SQIVND (reference sequence). The CDR3 DNA reads as TGTGCCAGTAGTATCGGGTCCGGCCTCTCCTACGAGCAGTACTTC. Its translation is CASSIGSGLSYEQYF.

In this sample, this clone turned up once. The CDR3 loop is CASSEVKGEAFF. The CDR3 DNA reads TGTGCCAGCAGTGAGGTTAAAGGAGAGGCTTTCTTT. This sequence joins TRBV2 and TRBJ1-1; no clear D gene. CDR1 is SNHLY and CDR2 is FYNNEI in the germline V gene. V gave up 3 bases and J gave up 11 bases, with 13 bases separating them. The CDR3 runs to 12 residues.

The chain joins TRBV3-1 (or the pseudogene TRBV3-2) to TRBJ1-2; TRBD1 aligns across 7 bases. Germline CDR1 reads LGHDT; CDR2 reads YNNKEL (reference sequence). The CDR3 loop spans 14 amino acids. J lost 4 bases, V lost 2 bases, and 4 bases had no gene match. Here the CDR3 reads CASSQSTGPYGYTF. The CDR3 DNA is TGTGCCAGCAGCCAATCGACAGGGCCCTATGGCTACACCTTC.

This clone was seen only once. This chain joins TRBV9 and TRBJ1-5; no clear D. Between the trimmed V and J ends, which lost 4 bases and 0 bases, there was a span of 11 bases. The CDR3 is 15 residues long. In germline, CDR1 is SGDLS, CDR2 YYNGEE. This CDR3 reads CASSLLAGSNQPQHF. CDR3 DNA: TGTGCCAGCAGCCTCCTCGCGGGTAGCAATCAGCCCCAGCATTTT.

In nucleotides, the CDR3 is TGTGCCAGCAGTTTAGGGATGGGGGGCTACACCTTC. It codes for CASSLGMGGYTF. The chain uses TRBV12-3 or TRBV12-4 and TRBJ1-2; D is undetermined. Trimming removed 1 base from V and 8 bases from J, with 8 bases in between. The CDR3 covers 12 residues.

The chain carries TRBV6-5 and TRBJ1-2, with TRBD1 identical over 8 bases. The germline V gene encodes CDR1 MNHEY and CDR2 SVGAGI. There are 16 residues in the CDR3. J lost 4 bases, V lost 2 bases, and 9 bases had no gene match. The CDR3 is CASSYRGGQDSYGYTF. The CDR3 DNA reads as TGTGCCAGCAGTTACAGGGGGGGACAGGACAGCTATGGCTACACCTTC.

This clone was seen a handful of times. This chain links TRBV18 with TRBJ1-1, with D maybe TRBD1 (5 bases). The germline V gene has CDR1 KGHSH and CDR2 LQKENI. The CDR3 runs to 17 residues. Trimming pared 0 bases from V and 0 bases from J, leaving 14 bases between. The CDR3 is CASSPPVGAPMNTEAFF. The CDR3 bases are TGTGCCAGCTCACCACCGGTAGGGGCGCCAATGAACACTGAAGCTTTCTTT.

V and J are TRBV2 and TRBJ1-2; D is ambiguous. Germline values: CDR1 SNHLY, CDR2 FYNNEI. The CDR3 extends over 13 amino acids. Trimming stripped 8 bases from V and 2 bases from J, with 12 bases between. This CDR3 is CASLVGRNYGYTF. The CDR3 DNA follows: TGTGCCAGCCTTGTAGGGCGGAACTATGGCTACACCTTC.

The chain links TRBV27 to TRBJ1-4; D call uncertain. Germline values: CDR1 MNHEY, CDR2 SMNVEV (reference sequence). Trimming took off 4 bases at V and 10 bases at J, with 16 bases between the two ends. The CDR3 is 14 residues long. CDR3 residues: CASSSGFGIGKLFF. As DNA, the CDR3 is TGTGCCAGCAGTTCCGGGTTCGGAATCGGAAAACTGTTTTTT.

V usage is TRBV6-5 and J usage is TRBJ1-5; 7 bases map to TRBD1. V trimming: 4 bases; J trimming: 4 bases; junction bases outside the gene matches: 7. CDR1 is MNHEY and CDR2 is SVGAGI in the germline V gene. This CDR3 has 15 amino acids. The CDR3 reads CASSSRDRMNQPQHF. DNA of the CDR3: TGTGCCAGCAGTTCCCGGGACAGAATGAATCAGCCCCAGCATTTT.

The chain has TRBV10-3 and TRBJ1-2, with 7 bases matching TRBD1. V shed 11 bases, J shed 6 bases, and the junction held 9 bases outside the gene matches. CDR3 length: 12 residues. Germline V gives CDR1 ENHRY, CDR2 SYGVKD. The CDR3 region is CAGRSQGHGYTF. The CDR3 nucleotides read TGTGCCGGACGATCACAGGGGCATGGCTACACCTTC.

The chain carries TRBV27 and TRBJ1-1; D possibly corresponds to TRBD1 (5 bases). CDR3 length: 13 amino acids. Germline V gene lookup returns CDR1 MNHEY and CDR2 SMNVEV (reference sequence). Trimming left V 5 bases short and J 2 bases short, with 9 bases between. DNA of the CDR3: TGTGCCAGCAGTCGACAGACCAACACTGAAGCTTTCTTT. As protein: CASSRQTNTEAFF.

The V call is TRBV14, the J call TRBJ1-1; perhaps TRBD1 as D (5 bases). CDR1 and CDR2 (germline): SGHDN, FVKESK. The CDR3 is 16 amino acids. V dropped 0 bases and J dropped 4 bases, with 15 bases sitting between them. The CDR3 reads CASSQDKAGFRTEAFF. CDR3 DNA: TGTGCCAGCAGCCAAGATAAAGCAGGGTTTCGCACTGAAGCTTTCTTT.

This clone was seen once. This chain connects TRBV6-1 to TRBJ1-4; D may be TRBD1 (6 bases). Germline V gives CDR1 MNHNS, CDR2 SASEGT. The CDR3 is 15 residues long. V gave up 6 bases and J gave up 8 bases, with 19 bases separating them. The CDR3 nucleotides read TGTGCCAGCAGAGGCACAGGGAAACCGGGCGAAAAACTGTTTTTT. Translated, it gives CASRGTGKPGEKLFF.

The rearrangement links TRBV3-1 (or the pseudogene TRBV3-2) to TRBJ2-5, with a weak D call TRBD2 (5 bases). The CDR3 is made up of 15 amino acids. Germline V gene lookup returns CDR1 LGHDT and CDR2 YNNKEL (reference sequence). V was shortened by 4 bases and J by 1 base, with 13 bases between the two germline ends. This CDR3 is CASSLVPGIQETQYF. CDR3 nucleotides: TGTGCCAGCAGCCTCGTTCCCGGGATCCAAGAGACCCAGTACTTC.

The V and J genes are TRBV5-1 and TRBJ1-1; tentative D call: TRBD1 (5 bases). This CDR3 region has 13 residues. V was pared by 5 bases and J by 6 bases, with 14 bases between. Looked up from germline, CDR1 is SGHRS and CDR2 is YFSETQ. CDR3 nucleotides: TGCGCCAGCAGTTGGGGCGGCGGGTCTGAAGCTTTCTTT. Translated: CASSWGGGSEAFF.

The V call is TRBV19, the J call TRBJ2-2; D is undetermined. CDR1 LNHDA and CDR2 SQIVND come from the germline V gene (reference sequence). The CDR3 contains 15 residues. Trimming stripped 7 bases from V and 2 bases from J, with 14 bases between. Here the CDR3 reads CASTPPASNTGELFF. The DNA of the CDR3 is TGTGCCAGTACCCCGCCGGCCTCAAACACCGGGGAGCTGTTTTTT.

The chain links TRBV3-1 (or the pseudogene TRBV3-2) to TRBJ2-2; D call uncertain. Germline V gene sequence: CDR1 LGHDT, CDR2 YNNKEL (reference sequence). V was cut by 0 bases and J by 3 bases, with 11 bases left in between. The CDR3 is 16 residues long. The CDR3, as DNA: TGTGCCAGCAGCCAAGACAGATGGACGGACACCGGGGAGCTGTTTTTT. Protein: CASSQDRWTDTGELFF.

This rearrangement joins TRBV5-4 to TRBJ1-2; D remains unclear. This CDR3 has 14 residues. Trimming left V 10 bases short and J 3 bases short, with 19 bases between. In germline, CDR1 is SGHNT, CDR2 YYREEE (reference sequence). CDR3: CASSDRTWDYGYTF. The CDR3 nucleotides are TGTGCCTCTTCCGACCGGACCTGGGACTATGGCTACACCTTC.

The chain links TRBV9 to TRBJ1-6; 7 bases agree with TRBD1. The trim removed 4 bases at V and 5 bases at J, leaving 6 bases unmatched. Per germline, CDR1 SGDLS and CDR2 YYNGEE. The length of the CDR3 is 15 residues. The DNA of the CDR3 is TGTGCCAGCAGCCCAGGGGACAGAAATAATTCACCCCTCCACTTT. As protein: CASSPGDRNNSPLHF.

This sequence joins TRBV2 and TRBJ1-6; D unresolved. The V gene's germline CDR1 is SNHLY and CDR2 FYNNEI. The ends were cut back, 2 bases at V and 14 bases at J, with 13 bases in the middle. This CDR3 is built from 13 residues. CDR3: CASSESFWPTLHF. The CDR3 DNA follows: TGTGCCAGCAGTGAAAGTTTTTGGCCGACCCTCCACTTT.

The chain couples TRBV6-6 to TRBJ1-5, with no clear D. V dropped 6 bases and J dropped 3 bases, with 6 bases sitting between them. The CDR3 consists of 12 residues. From germline, CDR1 is MNHNY and CDR2 SVGAGI (reference sequence). As DNA, the CDR3 is TGTGCCAGCAGGGTTCCCAATCAGCCCCAGCATTTT. Residues: CASRVPNQPQHF.

This chain joins TRBV19 and TRBJ1-1; a weak D match, TRBD1 (6 bases). The CDR3 totals 15 residues. The V gene lost 5 bases and the J gene lost 1 base, with 14 bases spanning the gap. Germline V CDR1 and CDR2: LNHDA, SQIVND (reference sequence). CDR3 protein: CASSFLRDTNTEAFF. The CDR3 bases are TGTGCCAGTAGTTTCCTCCGGGACACGAACACTGAAGCTTTCTTT.

J is TRBJ2-7 and V is TRBV5-1; 9 bases are shared with TRBD1. The CDR3 sequence is 15 residues long. Germline V gives CDR1 SGHRS, CDR2 YFSETQ. The ends lost 0 bases at V and 3 bases at J; junction bases unmatched: 4. The CDR3: CASSLDGQGYYEQYF. The CDR3 nucleotides are TGCGCCAGCAGCTTGGATGGACAGGGGTACTACGAGCAGTACTTC.

V is TRBV10-3 and J is TRBJ2-6, with a weak D call TRBD1 (5 bases). Germline lookup yields CDR1 ENHRY and CDR2 SYGVKD. CDR3 length equals 19 residues. Trimming left V 0 bases short and J 0 bases short, with 15 bases between. The CDR3 spells CAISESGQGISSGANVLTF. CDR3 nucleotide sequence: TGTGCCATCAGTGAGTCAGGGCAGGGTATAAGCTCTGGGGCCAACGTCCTGACTTTC.

The DNA of the CDR3 is TGTGCCAGCGAGCTCAGGGCCTCAGATACGCAGTATTTT. It yields the protein CASELRASDTQYF. This chain connects TRBV6-5 to TRBJ2-3; a possible D gene is TRBD1 (5 bases). This CDR3 has 13 amino acids. Germline assignment: CDR1 MNHEY and CDR2 SVGAGI. V was clipped by 8 bases and J by 4 bases, with 13 bases between them.

This chain uses TRBV7-9 with TRBJ2-5; TRBD2 aligns across 11 bases. With V trimmed by 1 base and J by 5 bases, 6 bases remained unmatched. CDR1 SEHNR and CDR2 FQNEAQ come from the germline V gene (reference sequence). The CDR3 covers 16 residues. CDR3 coding DNA: TGTGCCAGCAGCTTAGAGGTGACTAGCGGGACCGAGACCCAGTACTTC. Translating it yields CASSLEVTSGTETQYF.

The rearrangement joins TRBV15 to TRBJ2-1; TRBD2 agrees at 8 bases. The CDR3 is 16 amino acids. The V gene's germline CDR1 is LNHNV and CDR2 YYDKDF (reference sequence). J lost 6 bases, V lost 5 bases, and 12 bases had no gene match. The CDR3 DNA sequence: TGTGCCACCAGCTCGAGCACCGGGAGGGCCCCCAATGAGCAGTTCTTC. Translating it yields CATSSSTGRAPNEQFF.